This T cell receptor beta chain was observed in a study of cytomegalovirus exposure and HLA in healthy donors. Study in general: Later, an analysis reported that the 110 or so validation repertoires had used the same platform as the approximately 670 first-cohort repertoires.

While the first cohort had hundreds of subjects, the donors belonged to the separate validation cohort of about 110 subjects. Profiling relied on immunoSEQ multiplex PCR, and the TCRdb table lists in-frame clones only, not all of them. The sample has 66,000 or so clones, approximately 97% seen once. This CDR3 is 14 amino acids long. Germline V gene sequence: CDR1 SEHNR, CDR2 FQNEAQ (reference sequence). V was trimmed by 5 bases and J by 7 bases, leaving 18 bases between them. Material: PBMCs. The sequence came from a woman between 18 and 29 years old in good health and CMV-seropositive. J is TRBJ2-7 and V is TRBV7-9; TRBD2 is a possible D gene (5 bases). This CDR3 is CASSPATINVEQYF. CDR3 nucleotide sequence: TGTGCCAGCAGCCCCGCGACTATTAATGTTGAGCAGTACTTC.